Only a few counts were recorded for the clone carrying this T cell receptor beta chain. The antigen is undetermined. Sequencing used immunoSEQ multiplex PCR; TCRdb keeps in-frame clones, though not all of them. The table records some 1,400,000 clones, roughly 96% of them present only once. The V and J ends lost 5 bases and 2 bases respectively, with 10 bases between them. CDR1 is LNHDA, CDR2 SQIVND, per germline (reference sequence). This CDR3 region has 13 residues. This sample was taken from a study of shared clonotypes between healthy human individuals. Study at large: Per-donor plates numbered three CD4 naive, three CD4 memory, two CD8 naive and one CD8 memory.

Study results and limitations: The generation probabilities recorded for non-shared clonotypes fell below those of clonotypes shared by all four donors. It was expected that sequencing depth would affect clonotype sharing among donors.

V gene TRBV19 combines with J gene TRBJ2-7; D is perhaps TRBD1 (5 bases). Input material: naive CD4+ T cells sorted from blood. The subset was: CD45RA+ positively selected. This TCR was sampled from a man under 40 in good health. This chain's CDR3 is CASSFDSTYEQYF. CDR3 nucleotide sequence: TGTGCCAGTAGTTTCGACAGCACCTACGAGCAGTACTTC.